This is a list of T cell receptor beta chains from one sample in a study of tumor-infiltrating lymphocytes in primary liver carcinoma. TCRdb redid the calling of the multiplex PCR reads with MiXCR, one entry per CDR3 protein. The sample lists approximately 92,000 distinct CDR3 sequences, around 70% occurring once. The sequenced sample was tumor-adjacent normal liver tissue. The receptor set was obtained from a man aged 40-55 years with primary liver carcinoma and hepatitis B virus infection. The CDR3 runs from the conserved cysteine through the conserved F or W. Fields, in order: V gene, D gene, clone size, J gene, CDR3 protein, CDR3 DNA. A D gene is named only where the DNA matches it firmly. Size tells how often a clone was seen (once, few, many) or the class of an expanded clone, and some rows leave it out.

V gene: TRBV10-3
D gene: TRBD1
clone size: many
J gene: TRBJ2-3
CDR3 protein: CAISEGTEPMAQYF
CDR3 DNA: TGTGCCATCAGTGAGGGGACAGAACCTATGGCGCAGTATTTT

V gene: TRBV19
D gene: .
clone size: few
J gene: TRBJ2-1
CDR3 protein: CATAGTPLYNEQFF
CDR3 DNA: TGTGCCACTGCCGGGACCCCTCTTTACAATGAGCAGTTCTTC

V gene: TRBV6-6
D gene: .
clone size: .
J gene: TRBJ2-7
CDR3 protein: CANSYTGGAYEQYF
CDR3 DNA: TGTGCCAACAGTTATACCGGCGGTGCCTACGAGCAGTACTTC

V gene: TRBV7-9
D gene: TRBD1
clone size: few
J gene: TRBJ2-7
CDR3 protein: CASSLVAGGVYEQYF
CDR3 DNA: TGTGCCAGCAGCTTAGTCGCAGGGGGAGTCTACGAGCAGTACTTC

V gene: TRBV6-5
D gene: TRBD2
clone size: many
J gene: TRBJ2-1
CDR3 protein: CASSYESGSVVNEQFF
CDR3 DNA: TGTGCCAGCAGTTACGAGAGCGGGAGCGTGGTAAATGAGCAGTTCTTC

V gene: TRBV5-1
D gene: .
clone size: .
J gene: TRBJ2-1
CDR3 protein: CASCLNGRYNEQFF
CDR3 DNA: TGCGCCAGCTGCTTAAATGGACGCTACAATGAGCAGTTCTTC

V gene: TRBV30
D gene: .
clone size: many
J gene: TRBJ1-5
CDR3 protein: CAAQTKGGYQPQHF
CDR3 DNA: TGTGCCGCACAAACCAAGGGGGGGTATCAGCCCCAGCATTTT

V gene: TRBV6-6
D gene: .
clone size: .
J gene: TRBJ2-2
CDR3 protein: CASSYQGSHGAGGLFF
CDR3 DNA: TGTGCCAGCAGTTACCAGGGGTCACATGGGGCCGGGGGGCTGTTTTTT

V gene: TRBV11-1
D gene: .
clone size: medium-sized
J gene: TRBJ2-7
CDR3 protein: CASSLRFDYGTYEQYF
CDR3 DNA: TGTGCCAGCAGCTTACGTTTTGATTACGGTACCTACGAGCAGTACTTC

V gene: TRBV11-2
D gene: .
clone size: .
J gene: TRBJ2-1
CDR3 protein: CTSSVYRPSYNEQFF
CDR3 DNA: TGCACCAGCAGCGTCTACAGGCCCTCCTACAATGAGCAGTTCTTC